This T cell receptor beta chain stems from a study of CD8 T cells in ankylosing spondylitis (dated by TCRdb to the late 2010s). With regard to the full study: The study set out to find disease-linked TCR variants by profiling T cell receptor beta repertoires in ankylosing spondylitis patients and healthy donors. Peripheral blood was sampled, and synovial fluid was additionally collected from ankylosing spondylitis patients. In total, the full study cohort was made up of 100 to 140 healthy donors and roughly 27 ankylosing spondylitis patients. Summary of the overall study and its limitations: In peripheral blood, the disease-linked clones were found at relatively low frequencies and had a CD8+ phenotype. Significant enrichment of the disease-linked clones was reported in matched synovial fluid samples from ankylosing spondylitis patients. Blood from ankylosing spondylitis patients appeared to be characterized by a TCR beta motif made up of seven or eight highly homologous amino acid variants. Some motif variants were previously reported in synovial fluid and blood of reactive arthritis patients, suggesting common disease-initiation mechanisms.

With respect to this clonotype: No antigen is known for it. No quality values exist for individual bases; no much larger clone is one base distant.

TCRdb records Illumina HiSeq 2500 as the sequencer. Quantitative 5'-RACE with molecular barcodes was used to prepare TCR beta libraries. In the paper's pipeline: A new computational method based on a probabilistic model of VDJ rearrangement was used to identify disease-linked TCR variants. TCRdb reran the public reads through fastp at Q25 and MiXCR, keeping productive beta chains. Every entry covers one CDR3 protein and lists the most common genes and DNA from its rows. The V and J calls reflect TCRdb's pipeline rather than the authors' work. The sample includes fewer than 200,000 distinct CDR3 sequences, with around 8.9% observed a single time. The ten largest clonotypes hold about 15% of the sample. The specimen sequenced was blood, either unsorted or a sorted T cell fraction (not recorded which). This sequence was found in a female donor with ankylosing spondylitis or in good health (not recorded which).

The sequenced DNA: TGTGCCAGCAGCTTACAGGGGGAGAAACAGCCCCAGCATTTT. Its protein is CASSLQGEKQPQHF. The chain employs TRBV13 and TRBJ1-5, with TRBD1 identical over 7 junction bases. The CDR3 numbers 14 residues from cysteine through phenylalanine. The only DNA kept is the CDR3, 42 bases in frame from the first base. V ends up 2 bases short and J 7 bases short, with an unmatched junction base count of 5. The germline V gene (reference sequence) provides CDR1 PRHDT and CDR2 FYEKMQ.